In this sample, the clone carrying this TCR beta chain turned up a few times. Its antigen is currently unknown. This specimen comes from a study of cytomegalovirus exposure and HLA in healthy donors. On the study more broadly: Most genotyped donors, about 81% of around 370, had Caucasian-associated genetic ancestry.

The study ran its PCR with 60 Vbeta and 13 Jbeta primers. Assay used: immunoSEQ multiplex PCR; TCRdb lists only in-frame clones, some missing. In the table there are about 200,000 clones, 75% to 90% of which are singletons. Overall study findings and caveats: In a later analysis, HLA-C alleles had the fewest associated TCRs, DRB1 alleles the most.

V was shortened by 11 bases and J by 0 bases, with 10 bases between the two germline ends. Germline loops: CDR1 SNHLY, CDR2 FYNNEI. The CDR3 loop spans 12 amino acids. This clonotype was sampled from a woman aged 50 to 60 in good health and CMV-seropositive. Sequenced sample: PBMCs. V and J are TRBV2 and TRBJ1-2; no reliable D call. The CDR3 here is CAGLGPNYGYTF. The DNA of the CDR3 is TGTGCCGGCCTAGGCCCTAACTATGGCTACACCTTC.